This T cell receptor beta chain was captured in a study of T-cell reconstitution after alpha-beta-depleted transplantation in children. Unique molecular identifiers were incorporated during preparation of the TCRbeta library. TCRdb itself ran the PCR reads through MiXCR, one entry per CDR3 protein. Among about 420,000 distinct CDR3 sequences listed, about a tenth were seen once. The CDR3 has 15 residues. Trimming stripped 4 bases from V and 6 bases from J, with 16 bases between. The germline gives CDR1 SNHLY, CDR2 FYNNEI. This sequence was found in a human donor who donated a stem cell graft to a child with acute myeloid leukemia. This sample comprised PBMCs from the stem cell graft donor, obtained from the stem cell graft. V gene TRBV2 combines with J gene TRBJ1-5; D is unresolved. The CDR3 nucleotides read TGTGCCAGCAGTGCTCGAGGGAGGGTTCGTCAGCCCCAGCATTTT. It yields the protein CASSARGRVRQPQHF. The variable domain in full, completed from reference TRBV2 and TRBJ1-5, reads EPEVTQTPSHQVTQMGQEVILRCVPISNHLYFYWYRQILGQKVEFLVSFYNNEISEKSEIFDDQFSVERPDGSNFTLKIRSTKLEDSAMYFCASSARGRVRQPQHFGDGTRLSIL.